This is a list of T cell receptor beta chains from one sample in a study of blood T cell repertoires in COVID-19. Sequencing was performed with immunoSEQ multiplex PCR; in TCRdb, only in-frame clones are kept and a portion is missing. The sample contains roughly 30,000 clones, approximately 93% of which appear only once. Input material: peripheral blood. The receptors were gathered from a human donor in a cohort sampled during active COVID-19. Each CDR3 is given with its conserved first and last residue. Each record gives: J gene, D gene, clone size, V gene, CDR3 protein, CDR3 DNA. D genes are given only for firm matches. Not every row has a clone size; where given, it reads once, few, many or a size class.

TRBJ1-4	NA	NA	TRBV10-2	CASRDDVGGEKLFF	TGCGCCAGCAGGGACGATGTAGGAGGTGAAAAACTGTTTTTT
TRBJ2-3	TRBD2	NA	TRBV18	CASSPPVAGGSSTDTQYF	TGTGCCAGCTCACCACCCGTCGCGGGGGGATCTAGCACAGATACGCAGTATTTT
TRBJ2-1	TRBD1	NA	TRBV5-4	CASSSSGQGWAGEQFF	TGTGCCAGCAGCTCTTCGGGACAGGGATGGGCTGGTGAGCAGTTCTTC
TRBJ1-2	TRBD1	NA	TRBV5-4	CASSPPDRGDGYTF	TGTGCCAGCAGCCCACCGGACAGGGGGGACGGCTACACCTTC
TRBJ2-1	TRBD2	NA	TRBV5-8	CASSLLAGAYNEQFF	TGTGCCAGCAGCTTACTAGCGGGGGCCTACAATGAGCAGTTCTTC
TRBJ2-7	TRBD1	NA	TRBV5-1	CASSQGQGDDEQYF	TGCGCCAGCAGCCAAGGACAGGGGGACGACGAGCAGTACTTC
TRBJ2-7	NA	NA	TRBV6-5	CASSPGRTLYEQYF	TGTGCCAGCAGTCCTGGACGGACACTATACGAGCAGTACTTC
TRBJ1-6	NA	NA	TRBV7-2	CASSSVAGAGSPLHF	TGTGCCAGCAGCTCCGTGGCAGGGGCCGGATCACCCCTCCACTTT
TRBJ2-3	TRBD2	NA	TRBV7-9	CASSLQTSGGTDTQYF	TGTGCCAGCAGCTTGCAGACCAGCGGGGGAACAGATACGCAGTATTTT
TRBJ1-2	TRBD1	NA	TRBV6-5	CASRGQSLYGYTF	TGTGCCAGCAGGGGACAGTCCCTCTATGGCTACACCTTC
TRBJ1-1	TRBD1	few	TRBV10-1	CASSGGTGVNTEAFF	TGCGCCAGCAGTGGAGGGACAGGCGTGAACACTGAAGCTTTCTTT
TRBJ1-6	NA	NA	TRBV5-1	CASSEDSNNSPLHF	TGCGCCAGCAGCGAAGACAGTAATAATTCACCCCTCCACTTT
TRBJ1-2	TRBD1	NA	TRBV29-1	CSVQQGEGYTF	TGCAGCGTTCAGCAGGGGGAAGGCTACACCTTC
TRBJ1-4	NA	NA	TRBV14	CASSTRLQGQNEKLFF	TGTGCCAGCAGTACACGTTTACAGGGCCAAAATGAAAAACTGTTTTTT
TRBJ2-7	NA	NA	TRBV9	CASSVEESWRLTYEQYF	TGTGCCAGCAGCGTAGAGGAGAGCTGGCGTTTAACCTACGAGCAGTACTTC
TRBJ2-7	TRBD1	NA	TRBV4-1	CASSPSQGASYEQYF	TGCGCCAGCAGCCCCTCACAGGGGGCCTCCTACGAGCAGTACTTC
TRBJ2-3	NA	NA	TRBV15	CATGAGGTTDTQYF	TGTGCCACCGGAGCAGGGGGGACGACAGATACGCAGTATTTT
TRBJ1-2	NA	NA	TRBV7-9	CASSFIYGYTF	TGTGCCAGCAGCTTTATATATGGCTACACCTTC
TRBJ2-2	NA	NA	TRBV9	CASSVSTPGTGELFF	TGTGCCAGCAGCGTATCCACGCCGGGGACCGGGGAGCTGTTTTTT
TRBJ2-1	TRBD1	once	TRBV5-6	CASSLGDRANEQFF	TGTGCCAGCAGCTTGGGGGACAGGGCTAATGAGCAGTTCTTC
TRBJ1-1	NA	NA	TRBV6-6	CASISRVDTEAFF	TGTGCCAGCATCTCGCGGGTGGACACTGAAGCTTTCTTT
TRBJ2-7	NA	NA	TRBV7-9	CASSFGVYEQYF	TGTGCCAGCAGCTTCGGTGTCTACGAGCAGTACTTC
TRBJ1-1	NA	NA	TRBV18	CASSPGGFVSSIEAFF	TGTGCCAGCTCACCTGGGGGGTTCGTGTCGTCCATTGAAGCTTTCTTT
TRBJ1-2	TRBD1	NA	TRBV18	CASSPSYSTGLGGYTF	TGTGCCAGCTCACCATCTTATTCGACAGGGCTGGGAGGCTACACCTTC
TRBJ2-1	TRBD2	NA	TRBV5-1	CASSWGASGSHEQFF	TGCGCCAGCAGCTGGGGTGCTAGCGGGAGTCATGAGCAGTTCTTC
TRBJ1-1	TRBD1	NA	TRBV9	CASSAIQGTEAFF	TGTGCCAGCAGCGCGATACAGGGGACTGAAGCTTTCTTT
TRBJ2-2	NA	NA	TRBV2	CASSTSRETGELFF	TGTGCCAGCAGTACCTCACGCGAGACCGGGGAGCTGTTTTTT
TRBJ2-7	TRBD2	once	TRBV5-5	CASSLLTSGGAYEQYF	TGTGCCAGCAGCCTACTGACTAGCGGAGGAGCCTACGAGCAGTACTTC
TRBJ1-5	NA	NA	TRBV30	CAWETQGTQPQHF	TGTGCCTGGGAGACACAGGGAACACAGCCCCAGCATTTT
TRBJ1-1	NA	NA	TRBV2	CASSEGSTARRAFF	TGTGCCAGCAGTGAAGGGTCGACAGCGCGCCGAGCTTTCTTT
TRBJ2-7	TRBD2	NA	TRBV6-6	CASSPGGTSGGRSSYEQYF	TGTGCCAGCAGTCCGGGAGGGACTAGCGGGGGGCGGAGCTCCTACGAGCAGTACTTC
TRBJ2-7	NA	NA	TRBV4-1	CASSQARDLEQYF	TGCGCCAGCAGCCAAGCCCGCGATCTGGAGCAGTACTTC
TRBJ2-3	TRBD2	NA	TRBV27	CASSFRSGSDTQYF	TGTGCCAGCAGTTTTCGTAGCGGGTCAGATACGCAGTATTTT
TRBJ2-7	NA	NA	TRBV5-5	CASSLFDFSYEQYF	TGTGCCAGCAGCTTGTTTGACTTCTCCTACGAGCAGTACTTC
TRBJ1-5	NA	NA	TRBV18	CASSGGGGRNQPQHF	TGTGCCAGCTCCGGTGGGGGAGGTCGAAATCAGCCCCAGCATTTT
TRBJ2-7	NA	NA	TRBV3-1/TRBV3-2	CASSLLQGSYEQYF	TGTGCCAGCAGCCTCCTACAGGGAAGCTACGAGCAGTACTTC
TRBJ2-1	NA	NA	TRBV18	CASSPTSYEQFF	TGTGCCAGCTCACCGACTAGTTATGAGCAGTTCTTC
TRBJ2-2	NA	NA	TRBV18	CASSPRQSNTGELFF	TGTGCCAGCTCACCACGACAGTCGAACACCGGGGAGCTGTTTTTT
TRBJ1-2	NA	NA	TRBV9	CASSGRASNYGYTF	TGTGCCAGCAGCGGCCGCGCTTCTAACTATGGCTACACCTTC
TRBJ1-4	NA	NA	TRBV10-3	CAISSGGAQEKLFF	TGTGCCATCAGTTCGGGGGGGGCACAAGAAAAACTGTTTTTT
TRBJ1-1	NA	NA	TRBV4-1	CASSHYTEAFF	TGCGCCAGCAGCCACTATACTGAAGCTTTCTTT
TRBJ2-7	NA	NA	TRBV7-2	CASTRRGGYEQYF	TGTGCCAGCACCAGGCGGGGTGGTTACGAGCAGTACTTC
TRBJ2-1	TRBD2	once	TRBV11-2	CASSLVPSGGYNEQFF	TGTGCCAGCAGCTTAGTACCTAGCGGGGGGTACAATGAGCAGTTCTTC
TRBJ2-7	NA	NA	TRBV19	CATAIGGSYEQYF	TGTGCCACCGCCATAGGCGGCTCCTACGAGCAGTACTTC
TRBJ2-2	NA	few	TRBV7-3	CASSFSFTGELFF	TGTGCCAGCAGCTTCTCCTTCACCGGGGAGCTGTTTTTT
TRBJ2-1	NA	NA	TRBV5-1	CASSGGGSYNEQFF	TGCGCCAGCAGCGGGGGAGGATCCTACAATGAGCAGTTCTTC
TRBJ1-2	NA	NA	TRBV4-2	CASSQDWRQREPYGYTF	TGTGCCAGCAGCCAAGATTGGCGACAGCGGGAACCCTATGGCTACACCTTC
TRBJ2-3	NA	once	TRBV24-1	CAASRGGTTQYF	TGTGCGGCATCTCGGGGCGGGACTACGCAGTATTTT
TRBJ2-2	TRBD2	NA	TRBV11-2	CASSAPLREGRGELFF	TGTGCCAGCAGCGCCCCTCTGCGGGAGGGCCGCGGGGAGCTGTTTTTT
TRBJ1-2	NA	NA	TRBV6-5	CASSLREPIDGYTF	TGTGCCAGCAGTTTAAGGGAGCCCATCGATGGCTACACCTTC
TRBJ1-5	TRBD1	few	TRBV7-9	CASSLGGQGAQPQHF	TGTGCCAGCAGCTTAGGCGGACAGGGGGCTCAGCCCCAGCATTTT
TRBJ2-3	TRBD2	NA	TRBV7-9	CASSPSGSGTDTQYF	TGTGCCAGCAGCCCTAGCGGGAGTGGGACAGATACGCAGTATTTT
TRBJ1-1	NA	NA	TRBV9	CASSVGWRGYTEAFF	TGTGCCAGCAGCGTAGGGTGGAGGGGATACACTGAAGCTTTCTTT
TRBJ2-7	TRBD1	NA	TRBV5-1	CASSEGQGLFYEQYF	TGCGCCAGCAGCGAAGGACAGGGGTTGTTCTACGAGCAGTACTTC
TRBJ1-5	TRBD1	few	TRBV4-1	CASSPDTGVNQPQHF	TGCGCCAGCAGCCCCGATACAGGGGTCAATCAGCCCCAGCATTTT
TRBJ1-1	TRBD1	NA	TRBV20-1	CSASEGANTEAFF	TGCAGTGCTAGTGAGGGGGCGAACACTGAAGCTTTCTTT
TRBJ1-1	NA	few	TRBV9	CASSYLIGRGNTEAFF	TGTGCCAGCAGCTACCTTATTGGCAGGGGGAACACTGAAGCTTTCTTT